This entry features one TCR beta chain sequence. The data were obtained in a study of T cell responses to AZD1222 COVID-19 vaccine. Some clones are missing from TCRdb's copy, which holds only in-frame ones; the method was immunoSEQ multiplex PCR. The sample contains over 150,000 clones, approximately 90% of which appear only once. The germline gives CDR1 SGHDN, CDR2 FVKESK. With 0 bases removed from V and 5 bases from J, the gap between germline ends came to 10 bases. This CDR3 has 15 amino acids. This TCR was sampled from an adult in good health. This chain uses TRBV14 with TRBJ1-4, with D perhaps matching TRBD1 (5 bases). Sequencing was performed on peripheral blood, taken on day 0 of AZD1222 vaccination. The chain's CDR3 is CASSQDWGRNEKLFF. CDR3 nucleotide sequence: TGTGCCAGCAGCCAAGATTGGGGCCGAAATGAAAAACTGTTTTTT.